The present T cell receptor (beta chain) was sequenced within a study of blood T cell repertoires in COVID-19 (dated by TCRdb to the early 2020s). For context, the study as a whole: Samples from collaborators originated in the United States, Italy and Spain and spanned both the acute and convalescent phases of COVID-19. The material from the prospective study consisted of cDNA or gDNA derived from T cells, B-cell-depleted T cells, or PBMCs. Subjects who had been exposed to COVID-19, were actively infected with it, or had recovered from it provided the deeply sampled blood TCRbeta repertoires that made up the dataset. The repertoires were made available in a free public database intended to serve as a resource for research on the immune response to SARS-CoV-2. The samples were drawn from the first 160 participants of the ongoing ImmuneRACE study and from more than 1,000 subjects provided by 6 global collaborators. A de-identified subject ID, COVID-19 status, age in years and sex were almost always included in the sample metadata. Where available, HLA class I and class II types were obtained from metadata supplied by the sample provider rather than from assay-based typing. The paper's findings and limits, for the study overall: Clinical and demographic metadata were provided uncurated, with the amount varying by source and participant.

Participants in the prospective study were enrolled through a virtual design, were aged roughly 18 to 95 years, and lived in 24 United States geographic areas. To assign participants to cohorts, the prospective study relied on clinical history that participants themselves reported in a screening survey and a study questionnaire. Mobile phlebotomists in the prospective study collected whole blood, serum and a nasopharyngeal or oropharyngeal swab from every participant. Participants in the prospective study had the option to provide additional blood draws and questionnaires over a roughly 2-month period. Before DNA extraction, prospective study blood samples were shipped either frozen or at room temperature. V was cut back by 5 bases and J by 4 bases, leaving a gap of 14 bases between them. From the cysteine through the phenylalanine, the CDR3 covers 15 amino acids. Here the CDR3 DNA is all that survives: 45 bases in frame from base 1. From a lookup of the germline V gene, CDR1 and CDR2 are SGHTA and FQGTGA.

A remark on this clone: No cognate antigen has been identified for it. Base quality data are lacking; no much larger clone is found one base away.

The immunoSEQ Assay, a bias-controlled multiplex PCR, was used to amplify TCRbeta CDR3 regions from genomic DNA. The paper's data handling went like this. Within the assay, amplification of reference gene primers was used to estimate how many nucleated cells each sample contained. To quantify the absolute abundance of each unique TCRbeta CDR3 rearrangement, sequence reads were collapsed and filtered. For each sample, productive Simpson clonality was calculated as the square root of Simpson's diversity index across productive rearrangements. TCRdb obtained this table from immuneACCESS and retained in-frame rearrangements with V and J assigned. These tables miss some clones; where compared with another copy, unresolved V genes account for less than half of the shortfall, and the remainder is unexplained. D and trimming were read from the DNA, whereas the V and J calls and clone size are those reported in that table. In this sample the table shows fewer than 250,000 clones, 70% to 90% of which occur a single time. The ten largest clonotypes hold 14% to 15% of the sample.

The sequenced material came from PBMCs or T cells enriched from blood (not recorded which). This TCR came from a woman aged 45-60 years with acute COVID-19. The sequence links TRBV7-3 to TRBJ2-2, with TRBD2 perhaps the D gene, on 6 matching bases. The CDR3 protein sequence reads: CASSRDSSRTGELFF. In nucleotides, the sequence is TGTGCCAGCAGCAGGGACTCATCACGCACCGGGGAGCTGTTTTTT.